This T cell receptor (beta chain) was recovered during a study of CD8 T cells in ankylosing spondylitis. Notes on the study in general: CD8+ cells made up the disease-linked clones, which were relatively rare in peripheral blood. There was a TCR beta motif, made of several highly homologous variants, that appeared characteristic of ankylosing spondylitis blood. Reportedly, disease-linked clones are significantly enriched in ankylosing spondylitis patients' matched synovial fluid.

MiXCR, run by TCRdb on the 5' RACE reads, gives a single entry per CDR3 protein. The sample holds about 150,000 distinct CDR3 sequences; under 35% are singletons and the top ten take around 6.2%. Trimming took 2 bases from V and 1 from J, leaving 9 bases between them. The V gene's germline CDR1 is SGHRS and CDR2 YFSETQ. The CDR3 has 14 amino acids. The sample holds a few counts of this clonotype. Its matching antigen is unknown. Sample: synovial fluid, either unsorted or a sorted T cell fraction (not recorded which). This receptor was identified in a male donor with ankylosing spondylitis. The chain carries TRBV5-1 and TRBJ1-1; the D is unclear. CDR3 sequence (DNA): TGCGCCAGCAGCTTTGGCCTGGAGAACACTGAAGCTTTCTTT. It specifies CASSFGLENTEAFF. Together with reference TRBV5-1 and TRBJ1-1, the CDR3 gives the full variable domain: KAGVTQTPRYLIKTRGQQVTLSCSPISGHRSVSWYQQTPGQGLQFLFEYFSETQRNKGNFPGRFSGRQFSNSRSEMNVSTLELGDSALYLCASSFGLENTEAFFGQGTRLTVV.